Presented here are 5 T cell receptor beta chains from one specimen sequenced in a study of early T cells in non-severe SARS-CoV-2 infection. Each CDR3 protein is one row after TCRdb ran MiXCR on the 5' RACE reads. The sample has around 40,000 distinct CDR3 sequences; approximately 6.1% are singletons. The specimen sequenced was whole blood. The receptors here all came from an adult who was a healthcare worker with PCR-confirmed SARS-CoV-2 infection or an uninfected control (not recorded which).

The table lists this clonotype with a few counts. The J gene is TRBJ2-1, the V gene TRBV4-2; 7 nucleotides agree with TRBD2. Germline V gene data show CDR1 as LGHNA and CDR2 as YNFKEQ. The CDR3 covers 16 residues. The ends lost 1 base at V and 2 bases at J; junction bases unmatched: 5. The CDR3 is CASSQVGTTTYNEQFF. The CDR3 region has the DNA TGTGCCAGCAGCCAAGTGGGGACTACCACCTACAATGAGCAGTTCTTC.

The V and J genes are TRBV6-5 and TRBJ1-2, with 8 bases that match TRBD1. The CDR3 has 12 amino acids. Germline values: CDR1 MNHEY, CDR2 SVGAGI. V dropped 7 bases and J dropped 7; count of bases not matched to a gene: 5. In DNA form, the CDR3 reads TGTGCCAGCACCTGGACAGGGTCTGGCTACACCTTC. This translates into CASTWTGSGYTF.

J is TRBJ2-5 and V is TRBV25-1; 10 bases are shared with TRBD2. The CDR3 covers 15 residues. J lost 2 bases, V lost 4 bases, and 4 bases had no gene match. CDR1 and CDR2 from the germline V gene are MGHDK and SYGVNS. The CDR3 here is CASSGLAGRQETQYF. The DNA of the CDR3 is TGTGCCAGCAGTGGACTAGCGGGCAGACAAGAGACCCAGTACTTC.

This clonotype was observed many times. The chain has TRBV20-1 and TRBJ2-5; D might be TRBD1 (6 bases). V shed 4 bases and J shed 3 bases, with 18 bases lying between them. Germline V gene data show CDR1 as DFQATT and CDR2 as SNEGSKA (reference sequence). The CDR3 consists of 15 residues. CDR3: CSAIPPRTDKETQYF. The CDR3 coding sequence is TGCAGTGCTATCCCCCCTCGGACAGACAAAGAGACCCAGTACTTC.

The V and J genes are TRBV15 and TRBJ2-7; the D is unclear. From germline, CDR1 is LNHNV and CDR2 YYDKDF (reference sequence). The ends were cut back, 1 base at V and 1 base at J, with 5 bases in the middle. The CDR3 sequence is 13 residues long. The CDR3 sequence is CATSRGASYEQYF. CDR3 DNA sequence: TGTGCCACCAGCAGAGGCGCATCCTACGAGCAGTACTTC.